This TCR beta chain was retrieved from a study of blood T cell repertoires in COVID-19. This CDR3 is 17 amino acids long. The ends lost 0 bases at V and 2 bases at J; junction bases unmatched: 8. Looked up from germline, CDR1 is SEHNR and CDR2 is FQNEAQ (reference sequence). Profiled with immunoSEQ multiplex PCR; TCRdb holds only in-frame clones, not every one. The table shows 200,000 to 300,000 clones, with about 79% occurring only once. The TCR comes from a man in his forties or fifties who had recovered from COVID-19. The specimen sequenced was peripheral blood. This rearrangement joins TRBV7-9 to TRBJ2-3; 7 bases fit TRBD1. CDR3 residues: CASSLAFLTGDTDTQYF. The DNA for the CDR3 is TGTGCCAGCAGCTTAGCGTTTCTTACAGGGGACACAGATACGCAGTATTTT.